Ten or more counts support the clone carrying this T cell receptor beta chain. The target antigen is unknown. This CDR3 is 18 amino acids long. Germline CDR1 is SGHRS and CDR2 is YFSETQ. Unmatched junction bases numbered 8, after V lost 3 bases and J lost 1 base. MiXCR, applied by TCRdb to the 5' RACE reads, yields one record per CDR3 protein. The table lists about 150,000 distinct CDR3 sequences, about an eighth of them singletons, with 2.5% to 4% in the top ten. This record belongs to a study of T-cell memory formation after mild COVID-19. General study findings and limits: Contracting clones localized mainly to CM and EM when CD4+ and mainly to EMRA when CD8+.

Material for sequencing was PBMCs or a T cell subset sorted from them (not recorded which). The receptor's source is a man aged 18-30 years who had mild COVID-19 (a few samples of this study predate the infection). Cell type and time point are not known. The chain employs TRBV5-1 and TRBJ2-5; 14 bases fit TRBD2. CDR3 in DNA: TGCGCCAGCAGCTGGACTAGCGGGGGGCTGGGAGCCCAAGAGACCCAGTACTTC. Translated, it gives CASSWTSGGLGAQETQYF. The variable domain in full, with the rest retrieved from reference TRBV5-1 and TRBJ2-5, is KAGVTQTPRYLIKTRGQQVTLSCSPISGHRSVSWYQQTPGQGLQFLFEYFSETQRNKGNFPGRFSGRQFSNSRSEMNVSTLELGDSALYLCASSWTSGGLGAQETQYFGPGTRLLVL.